The rows below give T cell receptor beta chains drawn from one sample of a study of sequential checkpoint blockade in melanoma. Clones were read by immunoSEQ multiplex PCR, and TCRdb kept only the in-frame ones, dropping some. The table records over 8,000 clones, over 60% of them present only once. The sample was CD8+ T cells sorted from blood (inferred from file names), taken from a patient given nivolumab and ipilimumab in sequence. The receptor source for this set is a human donor with melanoma. Each CDR3 is given with its conserved first and last residue. The order of the fields is clone size, V gene, CDR3 protein. The size entry is marked missing in some rows and otherwise reads once, few, many or a size class.

clone_size: -
v_call: TRBV30
cdr3_aa: CAWSLGGATGYTF

clone_size: few
v_call: TRBV4-1
cdr3_aa: CASSQDPGQGDQPQHF

clone_size: -
v_call: TRBV25-1
cdr3_aa: CASSEGDRESGEQYF

clone_size: few
v_call: TRBV5-8
cdr3_aa: CASSQDVSGFNQPQHF

clone_size: few
v_call: TRBV29-1
cdr3_aa: CSVGSGDREQYF

clone_size: -
v_call: TRBV19
cdr3_aa: CASSSGLSYEQYF

clone_size: few
v_call: TRBV19
cdr3_aa: CASAGRDRVRNTEAFF

clone_size: -
v_call: TRBV11-3
cdr3_aa: CASSSRTSGYEQYF

clone_size: few
v_call: TRBV6-4
cdr3_aa: CASSDGAAGSPLHF

clone_size: -
v_call: TRBV29-1
cdr3_aa: CSVELTWERAFF

clone_size: -
v_call: TRBV5-5
cdr3_aa: CASSLKFLQGVSNYEQYF

clone_size: -
v_call: TRBV28
cdr3_aa: CASRPLTGSNQPQHF

clone_size: -
v_call: TRBV30
cdr3_aa: CAWSETSQGWLTGNTIYF

clone_size: -
v_call: TRBV28
cdr3_aa: CASSSQGFHPLYF

clone_size: -
v_call: TRBV11-2
cdr3_aa: CASSLEVTPTYEQYF

clone_size: -
v_call: TRBV5-1
cdr3_aa: CASSFGQGGEQYF

clone_size: -
v_call: TRBV4-2
cdr3_aa: CASSHRAQDRSYEQYF

clone_size: -
v_call: TRBV28
cdr3_aa: CASSLPRDNNYEQYF

clone_size: -
v_call: TRBV28
cdr3_aa: CASSRSGTGGNQPQHF

clone_size: -
v_call: TRBV4-1
cdr3_aa: CASSRTENTEAFF

clone_size: few
v_call: TRBV19
cdr3_aa: CASGEGGQPQHF

clone_size: -
v_call: TRBV6-4
cdr3_aa: CASSLGSKGNSNQPQHF

clone_size: once
v_call: TRBV29-1
cdr3_aa: CSVEAPTGSKGYEQYF

clone_size: medium-sized
v_call: TRBV27
cdr3_aa: CASSLYRDNGISPLHF

clone_size: -
v_call: TRBV28
cdr3_aa: CASRPLEGLSNSPLHF

clone_size: -
v_call: TRBV13
cdr3_aa: CASSRRGRLDEKLFF

clone_size: -
v_call: TRBV6-5
cdr3_aa: CASSYSWDRFPLHF

clone_size: -
v_call: TRBV19
cdr3_aa: CASTPGTGAYEQYF

clone_size: few
v_call: TRBV5-8
cdr3_aa: CASSETQGARSYEQYF

clone_size: medium-sized
v_call: TRBV27
cdr3_aa: CASSVGGNYGYTF

clone_size: -
v_call: TRBV4-2
cdr3_aa: CASSQEGGGVYEQYF

clone_size: -
v_call: TRBV4-2
cdr3_aa: CASSQFGGMAGTEKLFF

clone_size: -
v_call: TRBV19
cdr3_aa: CASRQSGANVLTF

clone_size: -
v_call: TRBV7-6
cdr3_aa: CASSLFARDPRNYGYTF